Below, one T cell receptor beta chain is given with its context. The data were obtained in a study of cytomegalovirus exposure and HLA in healthy donors. This CDR3 contains 16 residues. Germline V lookup: CDR1 MNHEY, CDR2 SVGAGI. The V gene end was trimmed by 3 bases and the J gene end by 2 bases; junction bases not matched to a gene: 8. Sequencing was performed with immunoSEQ multiplex PCR; in TCRdb, only in-frame clones are kept and a portion is missing. The sample lists 130,000 or so clones; about 91% were seen once. The source is a woman between 18 and 29 years old in good health and CMV-seropositive. V and J are TRBV6-5 and TRBJ2-3, with 7 bases lining up with TRBD1. Material: PBMCs. The CDR3, as DNA: TGTGCCAGCAGTTATGGGGCAGACAGGGACACAGATACGCAGTATTTT. Protein: CASSYGADRDTDTQYF.